This T cell receptor (beta chain) is from a study of shared clonotypes between healthy human individuals. Study information: Every donor yielded three CD4 naive, three CD4 memory, two CD8 naive and one CD8 memory plate.

The germline V gene has CDR1 SGHRS and CDR2 YFSETQ. CDR3 size: 17 residues. Trimming removed 0 bases at V and 13 bases at J, with 25 bases between. Note on this clone: The antigen is unknown.

Each sorted subset replicate got 200 ng genomic DNA, around 29,000 genomes. Sequencing was performed with immunoSEQ multiplex PCR; in TCRdb, only in-frame clones are kept and a portion is missing. The table includes approximately 1,500,000 clones, approximately 98% detected once. Notes on the study in general: Relative to clonotypes present in all four donors, those not shared had lower generation probabilities. The study found about 5% of naive CD4 clonotypes shared across four donors.

The receptor comes from a man aged 30-40 years in good health. The sample consisted of naive CD4+ T cells sorted from blood. As to subset: CD45RA+ positively selected. This chain joins TRBV5-1 and TRBJ2-2; D possibly corresponds to TRBD1 (6 bases). CDR3 nucleotides: TGCGCCAGCAGCTTGGGTGGATCCCACCACCCCAGGGGTGTGCTGTTTTTT. This gives the protein CASSLGGSHHPRGVLFF. The entire variable domain, with the rest obtained from reference TRBV5-1 and TRBJ2-2, is as follows: KAGVTQTPRYLIKTRGQQVTLSCSPISGHRSVSWYQQTPGQGLQFLFEYFSETQRNKGNFPGRFSGRQFSNSRSEMNVSTLELGDSALYLCASSLGGSHHPRGVLFFGEGSRLTVL.